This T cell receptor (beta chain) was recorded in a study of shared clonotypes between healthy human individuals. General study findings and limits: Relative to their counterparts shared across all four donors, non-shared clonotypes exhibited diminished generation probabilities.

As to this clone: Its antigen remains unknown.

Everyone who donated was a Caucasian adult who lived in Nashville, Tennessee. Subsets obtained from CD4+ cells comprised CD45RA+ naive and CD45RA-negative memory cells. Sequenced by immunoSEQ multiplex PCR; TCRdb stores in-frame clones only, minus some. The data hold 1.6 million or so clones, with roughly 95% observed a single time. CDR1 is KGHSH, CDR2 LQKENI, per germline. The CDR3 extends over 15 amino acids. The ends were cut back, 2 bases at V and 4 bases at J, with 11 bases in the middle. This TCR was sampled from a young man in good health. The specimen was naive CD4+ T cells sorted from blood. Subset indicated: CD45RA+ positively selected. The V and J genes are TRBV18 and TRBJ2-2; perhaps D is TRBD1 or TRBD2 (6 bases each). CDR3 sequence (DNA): TGTGCCAGCTCACCAGGCAGGGGAGGCACCGGGGAGCTGTTTTTT. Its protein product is CASSPGRGGTGELFF.